The rows below give T cell receptor beta chains drawn from one sample of a study of regulatory T cells in long-lasting Graves disease. TCRdb redid the calling of the multiplex PCR reads with MiXCR, one entry per CDR3 protein. This table has roughly 500,000 distinct CDR3 sequences, 20% to 25% appearing once. The sample here was peripheral blood mononuclear cells (PBMCs), taken when the disease was refractory, from a patient treated with antithyroid drugs. The source of these receptors is a female donor with Graves disease. CDR3s include the opening cysteine and the closing phenylalanine or tryptophan. Fields, in order: D gene, V gene, J gene, clone size, CDR3 DNA, CDR3 protein. A D gene is named only where the DNA matches it firmly. Size tells how often a clone was seen (once, few, many) or the class of an expanded clone, and some rows leave it out.

D gene: .; V gene: TRBV3-1; J gene: TRBJ1-1; clone size: .; CDR3 DNA: TGTGCCAGCAGACAGGAAGGGGGCACTGAAGCTTTCTTT; CDR3 protein: CASRQEGGTEAFF
D gene: TRBD2; V gene: TRBV24-1; J gene: TRBJ2-7; clone size: many; CDR3 DNA: TGTGCCACCAGTGATTTTCTAGGGACTAGCGGGAGTTTTCCAAACTACGAGCAGTACTTC; CDR3 protein: CATSDFLGTSGSFPNYEQYF
D gene: TRBD1; V gene: TRBV10-3; J gene: TRBJ2-7; clone size: .; CDR3 DNA: TGTGCCATCAGTGAGGGGGACAGAACCTACGAGCAGTACTTC; CDR3 protein: CAISEGDRTYEQYF
D gene: .; V gene: TRBV19; J gene: TRBJ1-2; clone size: few; CDR3 DNA: TGTGCCAGTAGTATAGGGCGTAGGAACTATGGCTACACCTTC; CDR3 protein: CASSIGRRNYGYTF
D gene: TRBD2; V gene: TRBV7-3; J gene: TRBJ2-1; clone size: .; CDR3 DNA: TGTGCCAGCGGAATCGGCGGGGGACTGAATGAGCAGTTCTTC; CDR3 protein: CASGIGGGLNEQFF
D gene: .; V gene: TRBV2; J gene: TRBJ1-2; clone size: many; CDR3 DNA: TGTGCCAGCAGGGACGGGACGGCTCTGAGCTACACCTTC; CDR3 protein: CASRDGTALSYTF
D gene: .; V gene: TRBV7-2; J gene: TRBJ1-3; clone size: many; CDR3 DNA: TGTGCCAGCAGGCCAGCCTTATACTCCCCTGGAAACACCATATATTTT; CDR3 protein: CASRPALYSPGNTIYF
D gene: .; V gene: TRBV12-3/TRBV12-4; J gene: TRBJ1-2; clone size: many; CDR3 DNA: TGTGCCAGCAGTCCAAGCCGAGGGGATCGGGGCTACACCTTC; CDR3 protein: CASSPSRGDRGYTF
D gene: .; V gene: TRBV20-1; J gene: TRBJ2-7; clone size: .; CDR3 DNA: TGCAGTGCTAGAGGTGTAGGGGGGCAACACTACGAGCAGTACTTC; CDR3 protein: CSARGVGGQHYEQYF
D gene: .; V gene: TRBV10-3; J gene: TRBJ1-1; clone size: .; CDR3 DNA: TGTGCCATCAGTGAGCCAAGGACACCTCGGGCTTTCTTT; CDR3 protein: CAISEPRTPRAFF
D gene: .; V gene: TRBV2; J gene: TRBJ1-4; clone size: .; CDR3 DNA: TGTGCCAGCAGTGCCCCAGGGGCAGACGAAAAACTGTTTTTT; CDR3 protein: CASSAPGADEKLFF
D gene: .; V gene: TRBV28; J gene: TRBJ2-5; clone size: few; CDR3 DNA: TGTGCCAGCAGTTGGGGGGACCCGGAGACCCAGTACTTC; CDR3 protein: CASSWGDPETQYF
D gene: TRBD1; V gene: TRBV28; J gene: TRBJ2-2; clone size: .; CDR3 DNA: TGTGCCAGCAGTTTCTCCGGGACAGGGTACACCGGGGAGCTGTTTTTT; CDR3 protein: CASSFSGTGYTGELFF
D gene: TRBD1; V gene: TRBV19; J gene: TRBJ1-4; clone size: few; CDR3 DNA: TGTGCCAGTAGCTCCTGGACAGGTGCGGAAAAACTGTTTTTT; CDR3 protein: CASSSWTGAEKLFF
D gene: .; V gene: TRBV20-1; J gene: TRBJ1-1; clone size: few; CDR3 DNA: TGCAGTGGACCGGAGGTGCTTCCCACTGAAGCTTTCTTT; CDR3 protein: CSGPEVLPTEAFF
D gene: TRBD2; V gene: TRBV20-1; J gene: TRBJ2-7; clone size: few; CDR3 DNA: TGCAGTGCTAGTGGAAGGACTAGCGGGAGGGCCTACGAGCAGTACTTC; CDR3 protein: CSASGRTSGRAYEQYF
D gene: TRBD2; V gene: TRBV12-3/TRBV12-4; J gene: TRBJ2-5; clone size: many; CDR3 DNA: TGTGCCAGCAGCCGCTCCGGGACTAGCGGGGGAGGACAAGAGACCCAGTACTTC; CDR3 protein: CASSRSGTSGGGQETQYF
D gene: .; V gene: TRBV27; J gene: TRBJ2-7; clone size: many; CDR3 DNA: TGTGCCAGCAGCCCAATAGCGGAGACCTACGAGCAGTACTTC; CDR3 protein: CASSPIAETYEQYF
D gene: .; V gene: TRBV4-2; J gene: TRBJ2-7; clone size: once; CDR3 DNA: TGTGCCAGCAGCCAAGGGGTTAGCATGACCTACGAGCAGTACTTC; CDR3 protein: CASSQGVSMTYEQYF
D gene: TRBD2; V gene: TRBV20-1; J gene: TRBJ2-5; clone size: many; CDR3 DNA: TGCAGTGCTAGTCGATCGGGGGGGCCAGGGGAGACCCAGTACTTC; CDR3 protein: CSASRSGGPGETQYF
D gene: TRBD1; V gene: TRBV19; J gene: TRBJ1-2; clone size: many; CDR3 DNA: TGTGCCAGTGACAGGGGATCTAACTATGGCTACACCTTC; CDR3 protein: CASDRGSNYGYTF
D gene: .; V gene: TRBV28; J gene: TRBJ1-1; clone size: many; CDR3 DNA: TGTGCCAGCAGTTTACCAGGGTTCAGCACTGAAGCTTTCTTT; CDR3 protein: CASSLPGFSTEAFF
D gene: TRBD2; V gene: TRBV7-2; J gene: TRBJ2-5; clone size: many; CDR3 DNA: TGTGCCAGCAGCTTAGTACTAGCGCTTCAAGAGACCCAGTACTTC; CDR3 protein: CASSLVLALQETQYF
D gene: .; V gene: TRBV12-3/TRBV12-4; J gene: TRBJ1-6; clone size: many; CDR3 DNA: TGTGCCAGCAGTTCGGCCAGGGAGACAGTCCCTAATTCACCCCTCCACTTT; CDR3 protein: CASSSARETVPNSPLHF
D gene: TRBD1; V gene: TRBV10-1; J gene: TRBJ1-1; clone size: many; CDR3 DNA: TGCGCCAGCAGTAGACAGGGCACTGAAGCTTTCTTT; CDR3 protein: CASSRQGTEAFF
D gene: .; V gene: TRBV19; J gene: TRBJ2-7; clone size: many; CDR3 DNA: TGTGCCAGTAGTATCCGGGGGGCCAAGTCCTACGAGCAGTACTTC; CDR3 protein: CASSIRGAKSYEQYF
D gene: TRBD2; V gene: TRBV28; J gene: TRBJ2-7; clone size: many; CDR3 DNA: TGTGCCAGCAGTCCGGGACTAGCGCGCGAGCAGTACTTC; CDR3 protein: CASSPGLAREQYF
D gene: .; V gene: TRBV30; J gene: TRBJ1-1; clone size: .; CDR3 DNA: TGTGCCTGGAGCCACCGGGGGGCGGCCGGGCTAGCTTTCTTT; CDR3 protein: CAWSHRGAAGLAFF